The clone carrying this T cell receptor beta chain has a count of ten or more. It was RNA transcripts that yielded the amplified TCR beta CDR3 regions. First-round RT-PCR with HTBI primers amplified the TCR CDR3 region. TCRdb reprocessed the multiplex PCR reads via MiXCR and lists one record per CDR3 protein. The table has a few hundred thousand distinct CDR3 sequences, approximately 15% seen once; the top ten hold around 5.3%. The germline V and J ends were trimmed by 8 bases and 0 bases, with 14 bases remaining between them. The CDR3 is 14 amino acids. Germline V gene sequence: CDR1 MNHEY, CDR2 SVGEGT. The sample originates from a study of T cells in Graves' hyperthyroidism and ophthalmopathy.

J is TRBJ2-7 and V is TRBV6-2 or TRBV6-3, with D uncertain. This clonotype originated in a woman between 18 and 30 years old with Graves' hyperthyroidism. The specimen was blood. This chain's CDR3 is CASRDPGRSYEQYF. In nucleotides, the CDR3 is TGTGCCAGCCGCGATCCAGGTCGCTCCTACGAGCAGTACTTC.